This is a list of T cell receptor beta chains from one sample in a study of T cell changes during pregnancy in multiple sclerosis. The assay was immunoSEQ multiplex PCR, and TCRdb's table has in-frame clones only and misses some. Of about 48,000 clones listed, around 90% are singletons. Specimen: CD4+ T cells from peripheral blood mononuclear cells, collected in the third trimester of pregnancy. The receptor source for this set is a female donor with multiple sclerosis, enrolled in a pregnancy study. Both conserved end residues are part of each CDR3. A row's size may be missing; if present it is once, few, many or a size class.

>TRBV6-1|.|TRBJ1-1
CASSVPTGGGFTEAFF
>TRBV11-2|.|TRBJ1-2
CASSLGSYGYTF
>TRBV19|once|TRBJ2-3
CASSSSGGEWDTQYF
>TRBV5-6|.|TRBJ2-7
CASSSGRFVEQYF
>TRBV5-6|.|TRBJ1-5
CASSLGRGPRGNQPQHF
>TRBV19|.|TRBJ1-5
CASSSQGANQPQHF
>TRBV27|.|TRBJ1-1
CASSSTGTEAFF
>TRBV15|.|TRBJ2-3
CATSSIRTLNRYF
>TRBV7-3|.|TRBJ1-1
CASSSSGQLNTEAFF
>TRBV7-9|.|TRBJ2-3
CASSLGVARRGTDTQYF
>TRBV5-5|.|TRBJ1-2
CASTYPLGTGDGYTF
>TRBV7-7|.|TRBJ2-2
CTSSRLAGPLPGELFF
>TRBV27|.|TRBJ2-2
CASSPRFSSYANTGELFF
>TRBV5-4|.|TRBJ2-5
CASSTITSSSTETQYF
>TRBV2|.|TRBJ1-6
CASSEDRARSPLHF
>TRBV4-1|.|TRBJ1-6
CASSQEIDRGISPLHF
>TRBV5-1|.|TRBJ1-1
CASHRGTNTEAFF
>TRBV19|.|TRBJ2-1
CASSIDQHRNEQFF
>TRBV7-9|once|TRBJ1-1
CASSWDRERNTEAFF
>TRBV7-8|.|TRBJ1-5
CASSFTPGQRPSYNQPQHF
>TRBV9|.|TRBJ2-5
CASSPRGAGATGTQYF
>TRBV6-5|.|TRBJ1-1
CASSSGQHISEAFF
>TRBV29-1|.|TRBJ2-2
CSASSGGNTGELFF
>TRBV2|.|TRBJ1-3
CATKEQGPSDTIYF
>TRBV5-1|.|TRBJ2-7
CASSLDSQGWYEQYF
>TRBV7-9|.|TRBJ1-5
CASSPAGQGRQPQHF
>TRBV18|.|TRBJ1-1
CASSGGDRGLHAEAFF
>TRBV30|.|TRBJ1-6
CAWSVSGGGSPLHF
>TRBV2|.|TRBJ1-2
CASKQEYGYTF
>TRBV5-6|.|TRBJ1-1
CASRYAGNTEAFF
>TRBV19|.|TRBJ1-1
CASSMGTGTFAGTEAFF
>TRBV10-3|.|TRBJ2-2
CALSADHISNTGELFF
>TRBV10-3|once|TRBJ1-5
CAISESYDRDQPQHF
>TRBV30|.|TRBJ1-2
CAWSVVSGNYGYTF
>TRBV10-3|.|TRBJ1-1
CAIRRAGALNTEAFF
>TRBV19|.|TRBJ1-5
CASSHGGPHQPQHF
>TRBV11-2|.|TRBJ1-1
CASSPTGVTNTEAFF
>TRBV27|.|TRBJ1-1
CATLGGGTEAFF
>TRBV5-4|.|TRBJ1-6
CASSFEGGRNSPLHF
>TRBV5-1|.|TRBJ1-1
CASSLVSMNTEAFF
>TRBV19|.|TRBJ1-1
CASSIQGAWGTEAFF
>TRBV27|.|TRBJ1-2
CASSTTGYSNYGYTF